The 30 T cell receptor beta chains presented below share a single source sample, sequenced in a study of blood T cell repertoires in COVID-19. The table came from immunoSEQ multiplex PCR; TCRdb's copy has only in-frame clones and leaves some out. Of some 300,000 clones listed, 89% are singletons. The sample comprised PBMCs or T cells enriched from blood (not recorded which). The receptor source for this set is a woman aged 25 to 45 who had recovered from COVID-19.

The V gene is TRBV30, the J gene TRBJ1-4; 12 bases are a match to TRBD1. Germline V gene data show CDR1 as GTSNPN and CDR2 as SVGIG (reference sequence). V shed 2 bases, J shed 8 bases, and the junction held 12 bases outside the gene matches. This CDR3 comprises 17 residues. CDR3 nucleotides: TGTGCCTGGAGTTGGGGACAGGGGGCGCGGGTCAGCGAAAAACTGTTTTTT. Its protein product is CAWSWGQGARVSEKLFF.

The chain has TRBV6-5 and TRBJ1-5; D is unclear. The CDR3 has 12 residues. V was pared by 8 bases and J by 0 bases, with 5 bases between. CDR1 is MNHEY, CDR2 SVGAGI, per germline. The DNA of the CDR3 is TGTGCCAGCCGGGGTAGCAATCAGCCCCAGCATTTT. Translated, it gives CASRGSNQPQHF.

This clone has only one observation. This rearrangement joins TRBV10-3 to TRBJ1-3; 8 positions match TRBD1. J lost 1 base, V lost 6 bases, and 5 bases had no gene match. The CDR3 extends over 15 amino acids. Germline loops: CDR1 ENHRY, CDR2 SYGVKD. The CDR3 DNA reads as TGTGCCATCAGCCCCGGGGACAGGTCTGGAAACACCATATATTTT. This translates into CAISPGDRSGNTIYF.

The chain carries TRBV7-2 and TRBJ1-5; the D gene is possibly TRBD1 (6 bases). V was shortened by 5 bases and J by 6 bases, with 14 bases between the two germline ends. The CDR3 has 14 amino acids. The germline V gene has CDR1 SGHTA and CDR2 FQGNSA. The CDR3 protein is CASSGARGGQPQHF. The CDR3 coding sequence is TGTGCCAGCAGCGGAGCCAGGGGCGGTCAGCCCCAGCATTTT.

The V call is TRBV6-1, the J call TRBJ2-7; the match to TRBD2 covers 10 bases. Trimming at V came to 4 bases and at J to 2 bases, leaving 8 bases not matched to a gene. This CDR3 is 16 amino acids long. The germline V gene has CDR1 MNHNS and CDR2 SASEGT. CDR3 in amino acids: CASSGREREGTYEQYF. The CDR3 DNA sequence: TGTGCCAGCAGTGGACGGGAGCGGGAGGGAACCTACGAGCAGTACTTC.

This chain connects TRBV5-1 to TRBJ2-7, with 7 bases identical to TRBD1. V lost 7 bases and J lost 4; bases outside the gene matches: 32. The CDR3 is made up of 21 amino acids. CDR1 and CDR2 (germline): SGHRS, YFSETQ. CDR3 in amino acids: CASPWGTEDISKSGPLYEQYF. For the CDR3, the DNA is TGCGCCAGCCCATGGGGGACAGAAGATATAAGTAAATCCGGACCATTATACGAGCAGTACTTC.

The V and J genes are TRBV3-1 (or the pseudogene TRBV3-2) and TRBJ2-1; the D gene is possibly TRBD2 (7 bases). The CDR3 sequence is 16 residues long. V was trimmed by 0 bases and J by 2 bases, leaving 11 bases between them. The germline V gene has CDR1 LGHDT and CDR2 YNNKEL (reference sequence). The CDR3 coding sequence is TGTGCCAGCAGCCAAGATCCGGGGGGCGCCTACAATGAGCAGTTCTTC. It encodes CASSQDPGGAYNEQFF.

The chain joins TRBV2 to TRBJ1-4; D perhaps matches TRBD1 (5 bases). Germline V gene data show CDR1 as SNHLY and CDR2 as FYNNEI. Trimming took off 7 bases at V and 8 bases at J, with 14 bases between the two ends. The CDR3 sequence is 13 residues long. Here the CDR3 reads CASKKGPAEKLFF. In DNA form, the CDR3 reads TGTGCCAGCAAAAAGGGGCCGGCGGAAAAACTGTTTTTT.

V and J are TRBV19 and TRBJ1-2; 9 nucleotides align to TRBD1. This CDR3 has 15 amino acids. Germline V gene lookup returns CDR1 LNHDA and CDR2 SQIVND (reference sequence). The trim removed 6 bases at V and 8 bases at J, leaving 13 bases unmatched. CDR3: CASSRPLQGAGGYTF. CDR3 coding DNA: TGTGCCAGTAGCAGGCCGCTACAGGGGGCTGGAGGCTACACCTTC.

This chain links TRBV19 with TRBJ2-7, with 9 bases lining up with TRBD1. CDR3 size: 18 residues. The V gene end was trimmed by 5 bases and the J gene end by 3 bases; junction bases not matched to a gene: 17. Germline V gene sequence: CDR1 LNHDA, CDR2 SQIVND (reference sequence). DNA for the CDR3: TGTGCCAGTAGTCCAACCAAGATCTGGACAGGGGACAACTACGAGCAGTACTTC. Protein: CASSPTKIWTGDNYEQYF.

The genes are TRBV27 and TRBJ2-3, with 14 bases fitting TRBD2. CDR1 MNHEY and CDR2 SMNVEV come from the germline V gene (reference sequence). The CDR3 runs to 16 residues. The V gene end was trimmed by 5 bases and the J gene end by 6 bases; junction bases not matched to a gene: 7. CDR3 sequence: CASSLGLAGAGDTQYF. CDR3 bases: TGTGCCAGCAGTCTGGGACTAGCGGGGGCTGGTGATACGCAGTATTTT.

The chain carries TRBV9 and TRBJ2-1; 11 bases line up with TRBD2. The germline gives CDR1 SGDLS, CDR2 YYNGEE. V shed 4 bases and J 8 bases; nucleotides not matched to a gene: 5. The CDR3 length is 14 residues. The CDR3 loop reads CASSPGTSGYEQFF. Here the CDR3 DNA reads TGTGCCAGCAGCCCCGGGACTAGCGGATATGAGCAGTTCTTC.

This clone was seen a handful of times. The V and J genes are TRBV20-1 and TRBJ2-1, with D perhaps matching TRBD2 (5 bases). V was pared by 7 bases and J by 9 bases, with 13 bases between. CDR3 length: 11 residues. Germline V gives CDR1 DFQATT, CDR2 SNEGSKA (reference sequence). The CDR3 bases are TGCAGTGAATGGCTGGGGAGTGAGCAGTTCTTC. Translating gives CSEWLGSEQFF.

This clone has only a few counts. The chain carries TRBV19 and TRBJ1-5; TRBD1 matches at 7 bases. CDR3 length equals 15 residues. V trimming: 3 bases; J trimming: 6 bases; junction bases outside the gene matches: 8. Germline assignment: CDR1 LNHDA and CDR2 SQIVND (reference sequence). CDR3 sequence (DNA): TGTGCCAGTAGTATCTCGACAGGGAATCGTCAGCCCCAGCATTTT. This encodes CASSISTGNRQPQHF.

The count of this clone is one. V is TRBV29-1 and J is TRBJ2-7; D may be TRBD2 (5 bases). V was cut by 1 base and J by 6 bases, with 19 bases left in between. Germline V CDR1 and CDR2: SQVTM, ANQGSEA. This CDR3 comprises 15 residues. Written as DNA, the CDR3 is TGCAGCGTTGAAGTCTCGGGGTTTCGGGGTGGCGAGCAGTACTTC. This gives the protein CSVEVSGFRGGEQYF.

The chain combines TRBV28 with TRBJ1-1; maybe TRBD1 (6 bases). The CDR3 totals 16 residues. CDR1 is MDHEN, CDR2 SYDVKM, per germline. V was trimmed by 7 bases and J by 1 base, leaving 19 bases between them. CDR3 loop: CASNIPSGVRNTEAFF. The CDR3 region has the DNA TGTGCCAGCAACATACCCTCAGGGGTGAGGAACACTGAAGCTTTCTTT.

Comment on this clone: This sample also contains other DNA sequences that code for the same CDR3. The chain is built from TRBV19 and TRBJ2-7; D might be TRBD1 (5 bases). CDR1 and CDR2 (germline): LNHDA, SQIVND (reference sequence). Trimming took off 6 bases at V and 0 bases at J, with 9 bases between the two ends. The CDR3 runs 13 residues. The DNA for the CDR3 is TGTGCCAGTAGCCTCGACAGCTCCTACGAGCAGTACTTC. This gives the protein CASSLDSSYEQYF.

The chain uses TRBV6-5 and TRBJ1-2; no definite D call. This CDR3 region has 12 residues. V lost 10 bases to trimming and J lost 0 bases, with 9 bases between them. Per germline, CDR1 MNHEY and CDR2 SVGAGI. Here the CDR3 DNA reads TGTGCCACCGGCGGAGCTAACTATGGCTACACCTTC. Translated: CATGGANYGYTF.

This clone appeared once. V is TRBV9 and J is TRBJ1-2; 11 nucleotides agree with TRBD1. CDR3 length: 15 residues. Germline-derived CDR1 and CDR2 are SGDLS and YYNGEE. The V gene end was trimmed by 3 bases and the J gene end by 7 bases; junction bases not matched to a gene: 8. The CDR3 here is CASSARDRGLTGYTF. Here the CDR3 DNA reads TGTGCCAGCAGCGCGAGGGACAGGGGGTTGACTGGCTACACCTTC. Supplemented by reference TRBV9 and TRBJ1-2, the full variable domain reads DSGVTQTPKHLITATGQRVTLRCSPRSGDLSVYWYQQSLDQGLQFLIQYYNGEERAKGNILERFSAQQFPDLHSELNLSSLELGDSALYFCASSARDRGLTGYTFGSGTRLTVV.

This clone was counted ten times or more. The chain combines TRBV7-2 with TRBJ1-5; possible D gene TRBD1, 5 bases. Germline CDR1 is SGHTA and CDR2 is FQGNSA. The CDR3 covers 17 residues. V shed 1 base and J shed 4 bases, with 17 bases lying between them. This CDR3 reads CASSLDSAIAGNQPQHF. The CDR3 DNA follows: TGTGCCAGCAGCTTAGACTCAGCCATAGCAGGGAATCAGCCCCAGCATTTT.

The rearrangement joins TRBV2 to TRBJ1-1; possible D gene TRBD1, 5 bases. Germline lookup yields CDR1 SNHLY and CDR2 FYNNEI. The CDR3 has 14 amino acids. Trimming stripped 4 bases from V and 0 bases from J, with 9 bases between. This CDR3 reads CASSARVMNTEAFF. Here the CDR3 DNA reads TGTGCCAGCAGTGCCAGGGTTATGAACACTGAAGCTTTCTTT.

The chain carries TRBV6-6 and TRBJ1-1, with 7 bases that match TRBD1. This CDR3 comprises 16 residues. Unmatched junction bases numbered 14, after V lost 7 bases and J lost 3 bases. Germline CDR1 is MNHNY and CDR2 is SVGAGI (reference sequence). CDR3 in amino acids: CASIKPPGTAHTEAFF. For the CDR3, the DNA is TGTGCCAGCATTAAGCCTCCCGGGACAGCTCACACTGAAGCTTTCTTT.

The chain has TRBV5-1 and TRBJ2-7, with D perhaps matching TRBD2 (7 bases). Deletions cut 4 bases from V and 3 bases from J, with 14 bases between. CDR1 and CDR2 (germline): SGHRS, YFSETQ. This CDR3 spans 14 amino acids. For the CDR3, the DNA is TGCGCCAGCAGCACAGGGAGGGCCGTCTACGAGCAGTACTTC. As protein: CASSTGRAVYEQYF.

The gene calls are TRBV5-1 and TRBJ1-1; D is unclear. In germline, CDR1 is SGHRS, CDR2 YFSETQ. This CDR3 contains 14 residues. The germline V and J ends were trimmed by 2 bases and 4 bases, with 12 bases remaining between them. The CDR3 DNA is TGCGCCAGCAGCTTTTCGGGGTTTAGCACTGAAGCTTTCTTT. Translation gives CASSFSGFSTEAFF.

This clone was observed a few times. The chain is built from TRBV7-2 and TRBJ1-6; D is unresolved. Germline V gene data show CDR1 as SGHTA and CDR2 as FQGNSA. V lost 5 bases, J lost 7 bases, and 15 bases lay in between. The CDR3 runs 15 residues. CDR3 nucleotides: TGTGCCAGCAGCCCTACCATCGTGCCAAATTCACCCCTCCACTTT. It is translated as CASSPTIVPNSPLHF.

This chain joins TRBV5-4 and TRBJ2-7; tentative D call: TRBD2 (6 bases). The CDR3 is 12 residues long. Germline lookup yields CDR1 SGHNT and CDR2 YYREEE (reference sequence). With 10 bases removed from V and 1 base from J, the gap between germline ends came to 12 bases. The CDR3 nucleotides are TGTGCCGTCGGGCGGGGTTCCTACGAGCAGTACTTC. Encoded protein: CAVGRGSYEQYF.

This chain joins TRBV3-1 (or the pseudogene TRBV3-2) and TRBJ1-1; TRBD1 matches 9 bases. CDR3 length: 16 amino acids. Germline V gives CDR1 LGHDT, CDR2 YNNKEL (reference sequence). V was pared by 1 base and J by 1 base, with 4 bases of the junction left unmatched. The CDR3 DNA is TGTGCCAGCAGCCAAGGGGACAGGGTCAGGAACACTGAAGCTTTCTTT. Translation: CASSQGDRVRNTEAFF.

The chain recombines TRBV25-1 with TRBJ2-7; 7 positions agree with TRBD2. CDR3 length: 14 residues. Germline V gene sequence: CDR1 MGHDK, CDR2 SYGVNS. J was trimmed by 3 bases and V by 4 bases; bases with no gene match: 6. The CDR3 region has the DNA TGTGCCAGCAGTGCCCTGACTAGCAGCTACGAGCAGTACTTC. This translates into CASSALTSSYEQYF.

The V gene is TRBV9, the J gene TRBJ2-7, with D perhaps TRBD2 (6 bases). The V end lost 0 bases, the J end lost 3 bases, and 10 bases lay between the germline ends. This CDR3 comprises 14 residues. The germline V gene has CDR1 SGDLS and CDR2 YYNGEE. CDR3 sequence (DNA): TGTGCCAGCAGCGTAGGCCCGCGGGACTACGAGCAGTACTTC. Translated: CASSVGPRDYEQYF.

The chain carries TRBV4-2 and TRBJ1-1; possible D gene TRBD1, 5 bases. CDR1 and CDR2 (germline): LGHNA, YNFKEQ. The V and J ends lost 1 base and 1 base respectively, with 13 bases between them. The length of the CDR3 is 16 residues. CDR3 sequence: CASSQGGDTENTEAFF. CDR3 bases: TGTGCCAGCAGCCAAGGGGGGGATACCGAGAACACTGAAGCTTTCTTT.